This T cell receptor (beta chain) was retrieved from a study of vaccination effects on CD4 cells after COVID-19. Before any sequencing was done, the ViraFEST assay used viral peptide pools to expand antigen-specific CD4+ T cells. When around 10 days of culture had elapsed, CD4+ T cells were isolated. Profiling relied on immunoSEQ multiplex PCR, and the TCRdb table lists in-frame clones only, not all of them. The sample lists some 20,000 clones, about 70% occurring once. As for this clone: The antigen remains undetermined.

Specimen: CD4+ T cells from PBMCs cultured with HCoV-229E spike peptides, collected before COVID-19 vaccination. The clonotype was recovered from a human donor who received a COVID-19 vaccine.

CDR3 residues: CASSVQQGGGYEQYF. CDR3 nucleotide sequence: TGCGCCAGCAGCGTCCAGCAGGGGGGAGGCTACGAGCAGTACTTC. V and J are TRBV5-1 and TRBJ2-7, with a tentative D call TRBD1 (7 bases). CDR1 is SGHRS, CDR2 YFSETQ, per germline. The CDR3 is made up of 15 amino acids. Trimming stripped 4 bases from V and 3 bases from J, with 17 bases between.